This entry lists 20 T cell receptor beta chains sequenced from one sample in a study of Ad26.COV2.S vaccination and SARS-CoV-2 variants. Using immunoSEQ multiplex PCR, the repertoire was profiled, and TCRdb retains in-frame clones only, with some absent. In the table there are roughly 510,000 clones, around 90% of which are singletons. Treatment described: 15 to 20 received Ad26.COV2.S at low or high dose, single or two shots; about 5 received placebo; per-sample allocation not given. The investigators took samples on day 63 after the first vaccine or placebo injection. Sequencing used peripheral blood, obtained in a trial of Ad26.COV2.S vaccine versus placebo. Every receptor here comes from a person between 18 and 59 years old who received the Ad26.COV2.S COVID-19 vaccine or a placebo.

The chain couples TRBV4-2 to TRBJ1-2, with a weak D call TRBD1 (6 bases). V was pared by 0 bases and J by 6 bases, with 17 bases between. CDR1 and CDR2 (germline): LGHNA, YNFKEQ. The length of the CDR3 is 16 residues. This chain's CDR3 is CASSQDDTGGRDGYTF. For the CDR3, the DNA is TGTGCCAGCAGCCAAGATGACACCGGGGGGCGGGATGGCTACACCTTC.

In this sample, this clone turned up once. CDR3 in DNA: TGTGCCAGCAGTTTCCGTGGCAGGTGGACTGAAGCTTTCTTT. Translating gives CASSFRGRWTEAFF. The chain has TRBV28 and TRBJ1-1; no clear D. Trimming left V 3 bases short and J 5 bases short, with 13 bases between. This CDR3 is built from 14 residues. The germline gives CDR1 MDHEN, CDR2 SYDVKM.

The chain links TRBV4-3 to TRBJ2-1, with D possibly matching TRBD2 (6 bases). Germline CDR1 and CDR2: LGHNA and YSLEER. V was trimmed by 0 bases and J by 0 bases, leaving 12 bases between them. There are 17 residues in the CDR3. This CDR3 is CASSQDMREYSYNEQFF. The CDR3 coding sequence is TGCGCCAGCAGCCAAGATATGCGGGAATACTCCTACAATGAGCAGTTCTTC.

The rearrangement joins TRBV30 to TRBJ1-2; perhaps TRBD1 as D (6 bases). Germline-derived CDR1 and CDR2 are GTSNPN and SVGIG (reference sequence). The CDR3 contains 15 residues. The ends were cut back, 2 bases at V and 4 bases at J, with 17 bases in the middle. The CDR3 sequence: CAWSYPRAGAYGYTF. In nucleotides, the CDR3 is TGTGCCTGGAGTTACCCTAGGGCAGGGGCCTATGGCTACACCTTC.

In its sample, this clone was seen a few times. The chain is built from TRBV29-1 and TRBJ1-5; 7 bases fit TRBD1. From germline, CDR1 is SQVTM and CDR2 ANQGSEA. This CDR3 is built from 14 residues. J was trimmed by 2 bases and V by 7 bases; bases with no gene match: 8. The CDR3: CSATTGIGNQPQHF. The CDR3 DNA is TGCAGCGCAACGACAGGGATCGGCAATCAGCCCCAGCATTTT.

This chain connects TRBV18 to TRBJ2-1; no definite D call. Trimming took off 3 bases at V and 0 bases at J, with 9 bases between the two ends. The CDR3 loop spans 15 amino acids. CDR1 KGHSH and CDR2 LQKENI come from the germline V gene. CDR3 DNA sequence: TGTGCCAGCTCACCCTCAAGGAGCTCCTACAATGAGCAGTTCTTC. This sequence encodes CASSPSRSSYNEQFF. Looking up the rest from reference TRBV18 and TRBJ2-1 gives the full variable domain: NAGVMQNPRHLVRRRGQEARLRCSPMKGHSHVYWYRQLPEEGLKFMVYLQKENIIDESGMPKERFSAEFPKEGPSILRIQQVVRGDSAAYFCASSPSRSSYNEQFFGPGTRLTVL.

The J gene is TRBJ1-1, the V gene TRBV6-1; D not certain. The germline V gene encodes CDR1 MNHNS and CDR2 SASEGT. V was shortened by 1 base and J by 1 base, with 10 bases between the two germline ends. The CDR3 is 15 residues long. DNA of the CDR3: TGTGCCAGCAGTGAAGTCGGAAACTCGAACACTGAAGCTTTCTTT. The encoded protein is CASSEVGNSNTEAFF.

This sequence joins TRBV5-1 and TRBJ2-1; tentative D call: TRBD2 (6 bases). The CDR3 spans 13 residues. V was pared by 2 bases and J by 8 bases, with 11 bases between. Germline V gene sequence: CDR1 SGHRS, CDR2 YFSETQ. CDR3 residues: CASSLGGADEQFF. The CDR3, as DNA: TGCGCCAGCAGCTTAGGAGGGGCGGATGAGCAGTTCTTC. Looking up the rest from reference TRBV5-1 and TRBJ2-1 gives the full variable domain: KAGVTQTPRYLIKTRGQQVTLSCSPISGHRSVSWYQQTPGQGLQFLFEYFSETQRNKGNFPGRFSGRQFSNSRSEMNVSTLELGDSALYLCASSLGGADEQFFGPGTRLTVL.

This rearrangement joins TRBV28 to TRBJ1-6; tentative D call: TRBD1 (5 bases). This CDR3 has 13 amino acids. The V end was cut by 11 bases, the J end by 4 bases, with 12 bases between. Germline-derived CDR1 and CDR2 are MDHEN and SYDVKM. This CDR3 is CASNGGYNSPLHF. DNA for the CDR3: TGTGCCTCAAACGGGGGATATAATTCACCCCTCCACTTT.

The chain carries TRBV5-1 and TRBJ2-3; 9 bases are shared with TRBD2. V lost 5 bases and J lost 2; bases outside the gene matches: 3. Germline lookup yields CDR1 SGHRS and CDR2 YFSETQ. The CDR3 length is 14 residues. The CDR3, as DNA: TGCGCCAGCAGAACTAGCGGGCCCACAGATACGCAGTATTTT. Its translation: CASRTSGPTDTQYF.

V and J are TRBV9 and TRBJ2-1, with TRBD2 identical over 7 bases. This CDR3 spans 16 amino acids. CDR1 and CDR2 from the germline V gene are SGDLS and YYNGEE. The V gene end was trimmed by 2 bases and the J gene end by 3 bases; junction bases not matched to a gene: 8. The CDR3 protein is CASSVSMSSGYNEQFF. CDR3 DNA: TGTGCCAGCAGCGTTAGTATGTCTAGCGGCTACAATGAGCAGTTCTTC.

This clone occurred once. This chain uses TRBV29-1 with TRBJ1-2; a weak D match, TRBD1 (5 bases). The germline gives CDR1 SQVTM, CDR2 ANQGSEA. The CDR3 spans 13 residues. The V and J ends lost 3 bases and 5 bases respectively, with 13 bases between them. The DNA for the CDR3 is TGCAGCGTTGAGGAGGGGTCGGTATATGGCTACACCTTC. It is translated as CSVEEGSVYGYTF.

The chain carries TRBV5-1 and TRBJ1-5; 7 bases align to TRBD1. Germline V lookup: CDR1 SGHRS, CDR2 YFSETQ. The CDR3 sequence is 16 residues long. The trim removed 2 bases at V and 4 bases at J, leaving 9 bases unmatched. The CDR3 region is CASSFGPTGTNQPQHF. The CDR3 coding sequence is TGCGCCAGCAGCTTCGGTCCGACAGGGACAAATCAGCCCCAGCATTTT. The whole variable domain, filled in from reference TRBV5-1 and TRBJ1-5, reads KAGVTQTPRYLIKTRGQQVTLSCSPISGHRSVSWYQQTPGQGLQFLFEYFSETQRNKGNFPGRFSGRQFSNSRSEMNVSTLELGDSALYLCASSFGPTGTNQPQHFGDGTRLSIL.

This sequence joins TRBV6-6 and TRBJ1-1, with 7 bases aligning to TRBD1. Germline CDR1 is MNHNY and CDR2 is SVGAGI (reference sequence). The CDR3 extends over 16 amino acids. The ends lost 2 bases at V and 0 bases at J; junction bases unmatched: 6. The CDR3 loop reads CASSYGGGGLNTEAFF. For the CDR3, the DNA is TGTGCCAGCAGTTACGGAGGAGGGGGCTTGAACACTGAAGCTTTCTTT.

This sequence joins TRBV25-1 and TRBJ1-1; the match to TRBD1 covers 8 bases. V shed 2 bases, J shed 11 bases, and the junction held 10 bases outside the gene matches. This CDR3 comprises 14 residues. Germline V lookup: CDR1 MGHDK, CDR2 SYGVNS. The CDR3 sequence is CASSELGQGSWAFF. CDR3 in DNA: TGTGCCAGCAGTGAACTAGGACAGGGCTCTTGGGCTTTCTTT.

The sample holds one count of this clone. The V gene is TRBV4-3, the J gene TRBJ2-2, with D possibly called TRBD1 or TRBD2 (6 bases each). V was cut by 4 bases and J by 8 bases, with 17 bases left in between. The CDR3 extends over 15 amino acids. The germline V gene encodes CDR1 LGHNA and CDR2 YSLEER. CDR3 residues: CASSPTGAGVGELFF. The CDR3 bases are TGCGCCAGCAGCCCGACGGGGGCGGGCGTGGGGGAGCTGTTTTTT.

The chain joins TRBV5-4 to TRBJ2-1; D may correspond to TRBD1 or TRBD2 (5 bases each). The CDR3 spans 14 residues. CDR1 SGHNT and CDR2 YYREEE come from the germline V gene (reference sequence). With 0 bases removed from V and 6 bases from J, the gap between germline ends came to 10 bases. CDR3 in amino acids: CASSLVGPINEQFF. As DNA, the CDR3 is TGTGCCAGCAGCTTGGTGGGACCGATCAATGAGCAGTTCTTC.

This chain joins TRBV9 and TRBJ1-1; tentatively, D is TRBD1 (6 bases). V was trimmed by 3 bases and J by 1 base, leaving 7 bases between them. Germline V gene lookup returns CDR1 SGDLS and CDR2 YYNGEE. CDR3 length: 13 residues. In DNA form, the CDR3 reads TGTGCCAGCAGCGGGGGGCCGAACACTGAAGCTTTCTTT. Translated, it gives CASSGGPNTEAFF.

The chain uses TRBV4-1 and TRBJ1-2; 7 bases are a match to TRBD1. The V and J ends lost 2 bases and 5 bases, in that order; junction bases with no gene match: 8. The germline gives CDR1 MGHRA, CDR2 YSYEKL. The CDR3 totals 15 residues. DNA for the CDR3: TGCGCCAGCAGCCAACATGACAGGGATTTATATGGCTACACCTTC. Amino acids: CASSQHDRDLYGYTF.

The rearrangement joins TRBV14 to TRBJ1-1, with 12 positions matching TRBD1. Trimming cost V 4 bases and J 5 bases; bases outside gene matches: 11. Germline values: CDR1 SGHDN, CDR2 FVKESK. The CDR3 has 17 amino acids. The CDR3 DNA follows: TGTGCCAGCAGCCGCAGGTTGGGACAGGGGGCGCCGACTGAAGCTTTCTTT. Translating gives CASSRRLGQGAPTEAFF.